Listed below are T cell receptor beta chains from one sample, sequenced in a study of CD8 T cells in ankylosing spondylitis. TCRdb reanalysed the 5' RACE reads using MiXCR and keeps one entry per CDR3 protein. This repertoire shows about 800,000 distinct CDR3 sequences, 10% to 15% found once; its top ten account for 0.51%. Material for sequencing was blood, either unsorted or a sorted T cell fraction (not recorded which). The source of these receptors is a male donor with ankylosing spondylitis. CDR3s include the opening cysteine and the closing phenylalanine or tryptophan. A D gene is named only where the DNA matches it firmly. The size entry is marked missing in some rows and otherwise reads once, few, many or a size class.

CDR3 length	clone size	J gene	D gene	V gene	CDR3 DNA	CDR3 protein
13	many	TRBJ2-3	.	TRBV20-1	TGCAGTGCTAGCGACTCTCGCACAGATACGCAGTATTTT	CSASDSRTDTQYF
20	few	TRBJ2-3	TRBD2	TRBV4-3	TGCGCCAGCAGCCAGAAACCGTTGTCGACTAGCGGGGATAGCACAGATACGCAGTATTTT	CASSQKPLSTSGDSTDTQYF
18	.	TRBJ1-1	.	TRBV6-1	TGTGCCAGCAGCCATACCGACGGGATTTGGTACCTCAACACTGAAGCTTTCTTT	CASSHTDGIWYLNTEAFF
12	many	TRBJ2-7	.	TRBV29-1	TGCAGCGCCGGACTGGTGTCCTACGAGCAGTACTTC	CSAGLVSYEQYF
15	.	TRBJ1-5	TRBD1	TRBV12-3/TRBV12-4	TGTGCCAGCAGTGCCCCTACAGGGGGTAATCAGCCCCAGCATTTT	CASSAPTGGNQPQHF
14	few	TRBJ2-1	TRBD2	TRBV29-1	TGCAGCGTTGGGGGCCGACTAGCGGGGAATGAGCAGTTCTTC	CSVGGRLAGNEQFF
15	.	TRBJ2-3	TRBD2	TRBV27	TGTGCCAGCACCCCGACTAGCGTCTCCACAGATACGCAGTATTTT	CASTPTSVSTDTQYF
16	.	TRBJ2-3	.	TRBV5-1	TGCGCCAGCAGCTTCTCCGGGGCCGCCGGAGCAGATACGCAGTATTTT	CASSFSGAAGADTQYF
13	many	TRBJ2-1	.	TRBV7-2	TGTGCCAGCAGCTTATCAGGAAGGACTGAGCAGTTCTTC	CASSLSGRTEQFF
14	few	TRBJ2-5	TRBD1	TRBV7-2	TGTGCCAGCAGCACCCGACAGGGTTGGGAGACCCAGTACTTC	CASSTRQGWETQYF
15	many	TRBJ1-3	.	TRBV6-5	TGTGCCAGCAGTTTATATCGGGGGTCTGGAAACACCATATATTTT	CASSLYRGSGNTIYF
14	few	TRBJ1-3	.	TRBV7-2	TGTGCCAGCAGCTCAGGACAGCCTGGAAACACCATATATTTT	CASSSGQPGNTIYF
13	.	TRBJ1-1	.	TRBV7-9	TGTGCCAGCAGCCCTACAGCTGACACTGAAGCTTTCTTT	CASSPTADTEAFF
13	many	TRBJ1-5	.	TRBV18	TGTGCCAGCAGCCCAGATAGCAATCAGCCCCAGCATTTT	CASSPDSNQPQHF
13	.	TRBJ1-6	.	TRBV6-2/TRBV6-3	TGTGCCAGCCAGCGTTACTATAATTCACCCCTCCACTTT	CASQRYYNSPLHF
13	.	TRBJ2-7	.	TRBV19	TGTGCCAGTAGTCGACAGCAACCCTACGAGCAGTACTTC	CASSRQQPYEQYF
19	few	TRBJ2-1	TRBD2	TRBV11-2	TGTGCCAGCAGCTTAGGGTGGGCTAGCGGGAGTTTCGCCTACAATGAGCAGTTCTTC	CASSLGWASGSFAYNEQFF
20	few	TRBJ1-4	TRBD1	TRBV20-1	TGCAGTGCTAGAGAAGCACCTGGACAGGGGGAAGGAGGGCTTAATGAAAAACTGTTTTTT	CSAREAPGQGEGGLNEKLFF
13	many	TRBJ1-5	TRBD1	TRBV29-1	TGCAGCGTCGCCGACAGGGGCCATCAGCCCCAGCATTTT	CSVADRGHQPQHF
13	.	TRBJ1-1	.	TRBV10-3	TGTGCCATCAGTGCTCTGTTGAACACTGAAGCTTTCTTT	CAISALLNTEAFF
13	.	TRBJ1-5	TRBD1	TRBV7-2	TGTGCCAGCAGCTTAAACAGGGGTCAGCCCCAGCATTTT	CASSLNRGQPQHF
17	few	TRBJ2-1	.	TRBV4-2	TGTGCCAGCAGCCAAGATATACACCAGAGCTCCTACAATGAGCAGTTCTTC	CASSQDIHQSSYNEQFF
13	.	TRBJ2-7	TRBD1	TRBV7-2	TGTGCCAGCAGCATTTCACAGGGGGGAGAGCAGTACTTC	CASSISQGGEQYF
14	few	TRBJ1-2	.	TRBV7-2	TGTGCCAGCAGCTTACTAGGACAGTTCTATGGCTACACCTTC	CASSLLGQFYGYTF
13	few	TRBJ1-1	.	TRBV20-1	TGCAGGGTACCAGACAGCTGGAACACTGAAGCTTTCTTT	CRVPDSWNTEAFF
13	few	TRBJ2-1	.	TRBV20-1	TGCAGTGCGTCGCGGGACCTCAACAATGAGCAGTTCTTC	CSASRDLNNEQFF
15	.	TRBJ2-1	TRBD2	TRBV18	TGTGCCAGCTCCCCGATAGCGGGAGGGGACAATGAGCAGTTCTTC	CASSPIAGGDNEQFF
13	few	TRBJ1-1	TRBD1	TRBV20-1	TGCAGTGCCGGGGACAGGTTCACCACTGAAGCTTTCTTT	CSAGDRFTTEAFF
16	.	TRBJ1-2	TRBD1	TRBV2	TGTGCCAGCAGTGAAACAGGGACAGAGACTAACTATGGCTACACCTTC	CASSETGTETNYGYTF
12	.	TRBJ2-1	TRBD2	TRBV20-1	TGCAGTGCTATCTTTAGCGGGGTTGAGCAGTTCTTC	CSAIFSGVEQFF
15	.	TRBJ2-4	.	TRBV5-5	TGTGCCAGCAGCCCAACAGGGATAGCCAAAAACATTCAGTACTTC	CASSPTGIAKNIQYF
15	.	TRBJ2-2	.	TRBV7-2	TGTGCCAGCAGCCGCATCGGGGGTGGCACCGGGGAGCTGTTTTTT	CASSRIGGGTGELFF
16	.	TRBJ2-6	.	TRBV7-9	TGTGCCAGCAGCCGAGTGGGGAGCTCTGGGGCCAACGTCCTGACTTTC	CASSRVGSSGANVLTF
17	few	TRBJ2-3	.	TRBV6-2/TRBV6-3	TGTGCCAGCAGCCCGCGGATCGGACAGCCCTCGGGAGATACGCAGTATTTT	CASSPRIGQPSGDTQYF
14	few	TRBJ1-1	TRBD1	TRBV10-1	TGCGCCAGCAGTCTCGAATGGGACAGTACTGAAGCTTTCTTT	CASSLEWDSTEAFF
13	.	TRBJ1-1	.	TRBV7-2	TGTGCCAGCAGCCGCTCTCAGGTTACTGAAGCTTTCTTT	CASSRSQVTEAFF
14	.	TRBJ1-1	.	TRBV6-5	TGTGCCAGCAGTTACACCGACCCGACCACTGAAGCTTTCTTT	CASSYTDPTTEAFF
14	.	TRBJ2-7	.	TRBV7-9	TGTGCCAGCAGCTTAGGGGCAGGGAGTGGGGAGCAGTACTTC	CASSLGAGSGEQYF
14	few	TRBJ2-1	TRBD2	TRBV20-1	TGCAGTGCTAGAGTGACTAGCGAGACTAATGAGCAGTTCTTC	CSARVTSETNEQFF
17	.	TRBJ2-2	TRBD1	TRBV5-1	TGCGCCAGCAGCTACATTCTAGGACAGGGGAACACCGGGGAGCTGTTTTTT	CASSYILGQGNTGELFF
16	.	TRBJ2-4	.	TRBV6-1	TGTGCCAGCAGTGAAATAGGTCGGATCGGGCTAAACATTCAGTACTTC	CASSEIGRIGLNIQYF
13	few	TRBJ2-3	TRBD2	TRBV7-2	TGTGCCAGCAGCCCCGGGACTAGAGATACGCAGTATTTT	CASSPGTRDTQYF
15	.	TRBJ2-7	TRBD1	TRBV18	TGTGCCAGCTCGAATACGGGACAGGGATTCGGCGAGCAGTACTTC	CASSNTGQGFGEQYF
17	.	TRBJ2-1	.	TRBV24-1	TGTGCCACCAGTGATCCCGGGCCGCTAAGCTCCTACAATGAGCAGTTCTTC	CATSDPGPLSSYNEQFF
15	.	TRBJ1-1	.	TRBV5-1	TGCGCCAGTACCGTCAGTAGAATGTTGAACACTGAAGCTTTCTTT	CASTVSRMLNTEAFF
14	few	TRBJ2-7	TRBD1	TRBV9	TGTGCCAGCAGCGTCGGGACAGGTTTCTACGAGCAGTACTTC	CASSVGTGFYEQYF
15	.	TRBJ1-1	TRBD1	TRBV18	TGTGCCAGCTCTCCTATGACAGGGTTGGGAACTGAAGCTTTCTTT	CASSPMTGLGTEAFF
17	.	TRBJ2-1	TRBD2	TRBV20-1	TGCAGTGCTTCTTCACTAGCGGGGAGAAGCTCCTACAATGAGCAGTTCTTC	CSASSLAGRSSYNEQFF
15	few	TRBJ2-1	TRBD1	TRBV5-1	TGCGCCAGCAGCTTGACGGGACAGGGGGTGGATGAGCAGTTCTTC	CASSLTGQGVDEQFF
12	.	TRBJ2-1	TRBD2	TRBV5-4	TGTGCCAGGGGCTCATTTAGCGGGGGAAGGTTCTTC	CARGSFSGGRFF
11	many	TRBJ2-1	.	TRBV6-2/TRBV6-3	TGTGCCAGCAGTTACGCGTATTGGGGGTTCTTC	CASSYAYWGFF
13	.	TRBJ1-2	.	TRBV20-1	TGCAGTGCTCCTTACAGGAGAAATTATGGCTACACCTTC	CSAPYRRNYGYTF
14	.	TRBJ1-4	.	TRBV28	TGTGCCAGCAGTTTCTTTTTAAGGACTGAAAAACTGTTTTTT	CASSFFLRTEKLFF
14	few	TRBJ1-4	.	TRBV9	TGTGCCAGCAGCGTGCGGCAGGGAAATGAAAAACTGTTTTTT	CASSVRQGNEKLFF
15	few	TRBJ1-1	TRBD1	TRBV6-1	TGTGCCAGCGGGACAGGGGGCCCGAGGGTCTCTGAAGCTTTCTTT	CASGTGGPRVSEAFF
13	.	TRBJ1-2	.	TRBV28	TGTGCCAGCAGTTTAAGCGGGGTAGAGGGCTACACCTTC	CASSLSGVEGYTF
12	.	TRBJ1-1	.	TRBV28	TGTGCCAGCAGTTACACAGGGTACCGCGCTTTCTTT	CASSYTGYRAFF
17	many	TRBJ1-6	TRBD1	TRBV5-1	TGCGCCAGCAGCTCGGACCCCCCCGGGACAGGCTATTCACCCCTCCACTTT	CASSSDPPGTGYSPLHF
14	few	TRBJ1-4	TRBD1	TRBV10-3	TGTGCCATCAGTCGGGACAGTCATAATGAAAAACTGTTTTTT	CAISRDSHNEKLFF
15	.	TRBJ2-3	TRBD1	TRBV6-2/TRBV6-3	TGTGCCAGCAGTAAGTGGGACAGGAGGGATCATACGCAGTATTTT	CASSKWDRRDHTQYF